The rows below give T cell receptor beta chains drawn from one sample of a study of monozygotic twins with inflammatory bowel disease. TCRdb reprocessed the 5' RACE reads, with one entry per CDR3 protein and no DNA. The sample holds more than 300,000 distinct CDR3 sequences. The specimen was blood. The receptors were sampled from a human donor with ulcerative colitis or Crohn's disease, or a healthy co-twin of an affected twin (not recorded which). CDR3s include the opening cysteine and the closing phenylalanine or tryptophan.

>TRBJ1-6|TRBV6-5
CASSYSTGHLYNSPLHF
>TRBJ1-3|TRBV6-2/TRBV6-3
CASSYVLGQGKGVGSGNTIYF
>TRBJ2-5|TRBV25-1
CASSAGGLETQYF
>TRBJ1-6|TRBV20-1
CSAFGDRDNSPLHF
>TRBJ2-5|TRBV29-1
CSVRGFADLREIQYF
>TRBJ2-5|TRBV4-1
CASSQGSGRFLVTQYF
>TRBJ2-6|TRBV12-3/TRBV12-4
CASRKGGAAAGANVLTF
>TRBJ1-2|TRBV12-3/TRBV12-4
CASSFGGTHGYTF
>TRBJ1-5|TRBV20-1
CSARGTGGLLNQPQHF
>TRBJ1-2|TRBV20-1
CSAREISGVATNYGYTF
>TRBJ2-7|TRBV20-1
CSPGPQDAYEQYF
>TRBJ2-3|TRBV18
CASSPGPYTDTQYF
>TRBJ1-1|TRBV12-3/TRBV12-4
CASSFGRGIVAFF
>TRBJ2-7|TRBV7-2
CASSLARDPAYEQYF
>TRBJ1-1|TRBV7-2
CASSLNMVTEAFF
>TRBJ2-1|TRBV6-2/TRBV6-3
CASSTPGRSSYNEQFF
>TRBJ2-7|TRBV4-3
CASSQDRLYYEQYF
>TRBJ2-5|TRBV9
CASSLNSGGARETQYF
>TRBJ1-5|TRBV12-5
CASAQGQGASQPQHF
>TRBJ2-7|TRBV5-1
CASSFIGGSHYEQNF
>TRBJ2-7|TRBV7-9
CASSLAPQGYEQYF
>TRBJ2-3|TRBV5-6
CASSWVAGPKTDTQYF
>TRBJ2-6|TRBV25-1
CASSPTGANVLTF
>TRBJ2-1|TRBV28
CATLGGRESSSYNEQFF
>TRBJ1-4|TRBV4-1
CASSQVGGGTNKKLFF
>TRBJ1-6|TRBV14
CASSQYWNRRVNSPLHF
>TRBJ2-3|TRBV6-1
CASSPGTTQIITDTQYF
>TRBJ2-1|TRBV7-9
CASSLFGTGNNEQFF
>TRBJ2-1|TRBV12-3/TRBV12-4
CASSYAPGLYNEQFF
>TRBJ2-1|TRBV11-2
CASSHTRGTSGGAHEQFF
>TRBJ1-4|TRBV5-1
CASSIGQGPNEKLFF
>TRBJ1-6|TRBV18
CASSPPSIGFNSPLHF
>TRBJ1-4|TRBV6-2/TRBV6-3
CASSYTPREKLFF
>TRBJ2-3|TRBV7-9
CASSFRSSNTDTQYF
>TRBJ1-5|TRBV1
CTSSQEGESNQPQHF
>TRBJ2-3|TRBV6-2/TRBV6-3
CASSYHSPADSTDTQYF
>TRBJ1-5|TRBV6-5
CASSYSFRDPGNQPQHF
>TRBJ2-5|TRBV4-1
CASSQGQGPETQYF
>TRBJ2-2|TRBV24-1
CATGDAGTGSTGELFF
>TRBJ1-1|TRBV5-5
CASSLKDERLNTKAFF
>TRBJ2-5|TRBV6-1
CASSKRGDRFQETQYF
>TRBJ2-7|TRBV5-1
CASAQRAGAYEQYF
>TRBJ2-1|TRBV20-1
CSARGTSGGAYNEQFF
>TRBJ2-3|TRBV7-9
CASSFGLGGTDTQYF
>TRBJ2-4|TRBV28
CASSPQSALAGGLPQYF
>TRBJ1-2|TRBV4-3
CASSREDRLMNGYTF
>TRBJ1-1|TRBV6-5
CASSRAPNTEAFF
>TRBJ2-3|TRBV20-1
CSASGQGQGGTDTQYF
>TRBJ2-7|TRBV20-1
CSAPPRGDEQYF
>TRBJ2-7|TRBV27
CASSLSMRGVRYEQYF
>TRBJ2-7|TRBV6-2/TRBV6-3
CASSYGGDSYEQYF
>TRBJ1-5|TRBV7-8
CASTVIREKNYSNQPQHF
>TRBJ2-5|TRBV7-2
CASSLNTWETQYF
>TRBJ2-1|TRBV2
CASSTGLRNEQFF
>TRBJ1-2|TRBV6-2/TRBV6-3
CASSYLTPYGYTF
>TRBJ2-1|TRBV5-1
CASSFLGSPDNEQFF
>TRBJ2-7|TRBV29-1
CSVDLSGESSYEQYF